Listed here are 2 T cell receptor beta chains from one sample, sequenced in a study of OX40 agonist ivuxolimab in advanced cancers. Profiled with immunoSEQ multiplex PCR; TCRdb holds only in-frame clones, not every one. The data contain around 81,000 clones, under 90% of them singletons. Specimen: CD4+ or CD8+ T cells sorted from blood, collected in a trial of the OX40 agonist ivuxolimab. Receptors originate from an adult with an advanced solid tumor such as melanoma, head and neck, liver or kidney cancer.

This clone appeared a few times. The DNA for the CDR3 is TGTGCCAGCAGCGTAGGTATGACAGGTGAAGCTTTCTTT. Amino acids: CASSVGMTGEAFF. This rearrangement joins TRBV9 to TRBJ1-1, with D possibly TRBD1 on 6 matching bases. Trimming cost V 0 bases and J 7 bases, with 10 bases left between them. This CDR3 spans 13 amino acids. Germline V gene sequence: CDR1 SGDLS, CDR2 YYNGEE.

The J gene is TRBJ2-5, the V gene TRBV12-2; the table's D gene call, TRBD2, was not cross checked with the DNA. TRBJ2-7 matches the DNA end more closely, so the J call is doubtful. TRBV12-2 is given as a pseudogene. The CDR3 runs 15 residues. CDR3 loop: CASRLAGRGVSEQYF. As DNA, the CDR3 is TGTGCAAGTCGCTTAGCCGGGAGGGGGGTGTCCGAGCAGTACTTC.